The sequence of this T cell receptor beta chain was determined in a study of cytomegalovirus exposure and HLA in healthy donors (dated by TCRdb to between 2016 and 2019). Background on the whole study: A later analysis indicated that the 90 to 150 validation repertoires were generated on the platform also employed for the roughly 730 repertoires of the first cohort. The study aimed to test whether cataloging public T cell receptors could reveal signatures of past pathogen exposure. Along with the roughly 670-subject first cohort, a separate validation cohort of some 130 different subjects was used. The study combined high-throughput TCR immunosequencing, statistical association of individual TCRs with disease status, and machine learning to predict cytomegalovirus infection status.

Library preparation employed the immunoSEQ multiplex PCR assay. In the authors' own workflow: To diagnose cytomegalovirus status from the catalog of TCR beta chain sequences, a statistical classification framework was built. TCRdb obtained this table from immuneACCESS and retained in-frame rearrangements with V and J assigned. These tables miss some clones; where compared with another copy, unresolved V genes account for less than half of the shortfall, and the remainder is unexplained. V, J and clone size are those of that table, while D and trimming were read from the DNA. Recorded for this sample are fewer than 200,000 clones; roughly 85% of them occurred a single time. The ten largest clones take up approximately 16% of the sample. What the research found in general, with its limitations: A later analysis lacked HLA typing for the validation cohort, so it scored co-occurrence in that cohort across all 120 or so repertoires. A few of the identified cytomegalovirus-associated TCR beta chains were confirmed in vitro to be specific for cytomegalovirus antigens. The study listed 164 TCR beta chains as associated with cytomegalovirus. A later analysis found that TCRs clustered in the first cohort also tended to co-occur in the roughly 120 validation repertoires, with 94% of cluster scores above 0. The classifier was reported to diagnose cytomegalovirus status with high specificity and sensitivity in both the original and validation cohorts. While some public TCRs were present in many individuals, most TCR sequences turned up only very rarely across donors. The authors suggested that the approach could potentially be extended to other disease states and immunological phenotypes.

This clone was picked up one time. Its antigen remains unidentified. Per-nucleotide qualities are absent, and no much larger clonotype sits a single base away. Separate from the roughly 650-subject first cohort, the validation cohort of 90 to 150 subjects was the group to which the donors belonged. Trimming accounts for 4 bases at V and 4 bases at J, while the number of junction bases matched to no gene is 5. The CDR3 covers 14 residues, taking in both the cysteine and the phenylalanine. This entry keeps only the CDR3 DNA: 42 bases, framed from base 1. From a lookup of the germline V gene (reference sequence), CDR1 and CDR2 are SGHNT and YYREEE.

Sequencing was performed on PBMCs. The chain uses TRBV5-4 and TRBJ2-7; 10 nucleotides in the junction match TRBD1. This clonotype was sampled from a man between 18 and 29 years old in good health and CMV-seropositive. The CDR3 has the sequence CASSTTGGIYEQYF. The DNA reads TGTGCCAGCAGCACGACAGGGGGCATATACGAGCAGTACTTC.